Included here is one T cell receptor beta chain sequence, with context. The sample belongs to a study of T cell responses to AZD1222 COVID-19 vaccine. Clones were sequenced by immunoSEQ multiplex PCR, and TCRdb holds only the in-frame ones, with some missing. Altogether about 81,000 clones are present, approximately 83% being singletons, with the ten largest covering roughly 3.2%. Germline assignment: CDR1 KGHSH and CDR2 LQKENI. The CDR3 totals 15 residues. J gave up 6 bases and V 3 bases, and 5 bases lay outside the gene matches. Here the sequenced sample was peripheral blood, taken 28 days after the second AZD1222 dose. The receptor comes from an adult who received the AZD1222 COVID-19 vaccine. The chain recombines TRBV18 with TRBJ1-5, with 10 bases lining up with TRBD1. CDR3 region: CASSPAGTGVQPQHF. DNA of the CDR3: TGTGCCAGCTCACCGGCAGGGACAGGGGTTCAGCCCCAGCATTTT.